The clone carrying this TCR beta chain was seen a single time. The data belong to a study of blood T cell repertoires in COVID-19. About the research overall: T cells, B-cell-depleted T cells, or PBMCs supplied cDNA or gDNA.

In the original workflow: Quantification of nucleated cells was approximated via reference gene primer amplification. Profiling relied on immunoSEQ multiplex PCR, and the TCRdb table lists in-frame clones only, not all of them. V and J calls and clone size follow that table, whereas D and trimming were derived from the DNA. The sample lists approximately 200,000 clones; roughly 89% were seen once. This receptor was identified in a man in his 60s who had recovered from COVID-19. Source material: peripheral blood.

CDR3 sequence (DNA): TGCGCCAGCAGCTTCGGGGCTAGCGGGGGGAATGAGCAGTTCTTC. Protein: CASSFGASGGNEQFF. The chain is built from TRBV4-1 and TRBJ2-1, with 11 bases aligning to TRBD2. V shed 5 bases and J 7 bases; nucleotides not matched to a gene: 7. The CDR3 contains 15 residues. Germline lookup yields CDR1 MGHRA and CDR2 YSYEKL.